Listed below are T cell receptor beta chains from one sample, sequenced in a study of tumor and adjacent non-tumor tissue in lung cancer. In TCRdb, the multiplex PCR reads were re-called with MiXCR into one record per CDR3 protein. The data show roughly 48,000 distinct CDR3 sequences, with under 75% seen just once and approximately 31% held by the top ten. Sequencing used distant non-tumor lung tissue. These receptors were obtained from a woman aged 70-85 years with non-small cell lung cancer. Both conserved end residues are part of each CDR3. A D gene is named only where the DNA matches it firmly. The size of a clone is reported for some rows only, either as once, few or many, or as a class for expanded clones.

v_call	d_call	clone_size	cdr3_length	j_call	cdr3_aa	cdr3_nt
TRBV7-3	NA	NA	16	TRBJ2-7	CASSPPGAESSYEQYF	TGTGCCAGCAGCCCTCCGGGAGCGGAGAGCTCCTACGAGCAGTACTTC
TRBV28	NA	NA	14	TRBJ1-4	CASGKQGGNEKLFF	TGTGCCAGCGGAAAACAGGGCGGTAACGAAAAACTGTTTTTT
TRBV10-2	NA	many	11	TRBJ1-2	CASSPSYDYTF	TGCGCCAGCAGTCCTTCCTATGACTACACCTTC
TRBV6-2/TRBV6-3	NA	NA	14	TRBJ2-1	CASGYPGTYSEQFF	TGTGCCAGCGGTTACCCGGGGACCTACAGTGAGCAGTTCTTC
TRBV4-1	TRBD1	NA	14	TRBJ1-5	CASSQKDRVQTQHF	TGCGCCAGCAGCCAGAAGGACAGGGTTCAGACCCAGCATTTT
TRBV29-1	NA	NA	13	TRBJ2-3	CSIGDQRTDMQYF	TGCAGCATTGGGGACCAGAGGACAGATATGCAGTATTTT
TRBV28	NA	many	15	TRBJ2-5	CASSQQGTPQETQYF	TGTGCCAGCAGTCAGCAGGGGACGCCCCAAGAGACCCAGTACTTC
TRBV4-1	NA	NA	16	TRBJ1-5	CASSQGVGANGQSQHF	TGCGCCAGCAGCCAAGGTGTAGGGGCCAATGGGCAGTCCCAGCATTTT
TRBV7-8	TRBD2	NA	13	TRBJ2-5	CAYSPSGRETQYF	TGTGCCTACAGCCCTAGCGGAAGGGAGACCCAGTACTTC
TRBV28	NA	NA	14	TRBJ2-7	CASSLFTSTYEQYF	TGTGCCAGCAGTTTATTCACTAGCACCTATGAGCAGTACTTC
TRBV30	NA	few	11	TRBJ1-2	CARSVAYGYTF	TGTGCCCGGAGTGTAGCATATGGCTACACCTTC
TRBV7-3	TRBD2	NA	17	TRBJ2-2	CASRLTPSGRNTGELSF	TGTGCCAGCAGGTTAACCCCTAGCGGAAGGAACACCGGGGAGCTGTCTTTT
TRBV29-1	TRBD1	NA	14	TRBJ1-1	CRAKTGAVSIEAFF	TGCAGAGCTAAAACAGGGGCGGTGAGCATTGAAGCTTTCTTT
TRBV11-2	TRBD1	many	16	TRBJ1-6	CASSYRPGTGKPPLHF	TGTGCCAGCAGCTACCGCCCGGGGACAGGGAAACCACCCCTCCACTTT
TRBV5-5	NA	NA	15	TRBJ2-1	CASSFSIAGANEQFF	TGTGCCAGCAGCTTCAGCATAGCTGGAGCAAATGAGCAGTTCTTC
TRBV6-6	NA	NA	18	TRBJ2-2	CASSYPPSRRDNTGELFF	TGTGCCAGCAGTTACCCGCCCTCCAGGAGAGATAACACCGGGGAGCTGTTTTTT
TRBV19	NA	NA	13	TRBJ1-1	CASSLRGGTEAFF	TGTGCCAGTAGTCTCAGGGGTGGCACTGAAGCTTTCTTT
TRBV11-3	NA	medium-sized	15	TRBJ2-1	CASSYRGYTSNEQFF	TGTGCCAGCAGCTATCGGGGCTACACAAGCAATGAGCAGTTCTTC
TRBV5-4	NA	NA	16	TRBJ2-5	CASSLRAGGDQETQYF	TGTGCCAGCAGCCTACGAGCCGGAGGGGACCAAGAGACCCAGTACTTC
TRBV29-1	NA	NA	16	TRBJ1-2	CNVEELNGDPKYDYTF	TGCAACGTTGAAGAGTTAAACGGAGACCCTAAGTATGACTACACCTTC
TRBV28	TRBD1	NA	14	TRBJ2-2	CVSRDREFTGELFF	TGTGTCAGCAGGGACAGGGAATTCACCGGGGAGCTGTTTTTT
TRBV7-8	NA	once	14	TRBJ2-5	CTSNSTRPKETQYF	TGTACCAGCAACTCTACCAGACCCAAAGAGACCCAGTACTTC
TRBV18	NA	few	15	TRBJ2-1	CASSPSTGLNNEQFF	TGTGCCAGCTCACCATCGACAGGACTAAACAATGAGCAGTTCTTC
TRBV4-1	NA	NA	16	TRBJ2-7	CASSQDPYSRGYEQYF	TGCGCCAGCAGCCAAGACCCCTACTCACGGGGCTATGAGCAGTACTTC
TRBV11-2	NA	NA	16	TRBJ2-6	CASSWSDLSGANVLTF	TGTGCCAGCAGCTGGTCAGACCTCTCTGGGGCCAACGTCCTGACTTTC
TRBV28	NA	few	15	TRBJ1-4	CTSFHQGDPNEKLFF	TGTACTAGCTTTCATCAGGGAGACCCGAATGAAAAACTGTTTTTT
TRBV7-9	NA	NA	15	TRBJ1-3	CASSLTSDWGNTIYF	TGTGCCAGTAGCTTAACAAGCGATTGGGGAAACACCATATATTTT
TRBV7-8	TRBD2	NA	15	TRBJ2-7	CAISFLAAEAGELYF	TGTGCCATCAGCTTCCTAGCGGCAGAGGCTGGGGAGCTGTACTTC
TRBV6-2/TRBV6-3	NA	NA	18	TRBJ2-7	CTSSPLDPPGALTNEQYF	TGTACCAGCAGTCCCCTCGATCCCCCGGGGGCGCTTACCAATGAGCAGTACTTC
TRBV30	NA	NA	13	TRBJ1-2	CAFPLDQGHGYTF	TGTGCCTTTCCTCTGGATCAGGGCCACGGCTACACCTTC
TRBV28	NA	few	17	TRBJ1-3	CASSSYATVNSGNTIYF	TGTGCCAGCAGTTCATATGCGACCGTCAACTCTGGAAACACCATATATTTT
TRBV20-1	TRBD1	NA	14	TRBJ1-2	CSARRDSLLSGYTF	TGCAGTGCTCGCAGGGACAGCCTTCTGAGTGGCTACACCTTC
TRBV6-6	NA	NA	15	TRBJ1-6	CASNYNGGANSLLHF	TGTGCCAGCAATTACAATGGGGGGGCGAATTCACTCCTCCACTTT
TRBV6-2/TRBV6-3	TRBD1	many	15	TRBJ2-1	CASRDPGQGYNEQFF	TGTGCCAGCAGAGATCCGGGACAGGGGTACAATGAGCAGTTCTTC
TRBV6-1	NA	NA	13	TRBJ2-3	CASSEVREETQYF	TGTGCCAGCAGTGAGGTGCGGGAAGAAACGCAATATTTT
TRBV19	NA	NA	13	TRBJ1-2	CSSSIAGSYGYTF	TGTTCCAGTAGTATAGCCGGATCCTATGGCTACACCTTC
TRBV11-2	TRBD2	many	18	TRBJ2-3	CASSHPGLAAGGADTQYF	TGTGCCAGCAGCCATCCGGGACTAGCGGCCGGAGGCGCAGATACGCAGTATTTT
TRBV6-5	NA	NA	13	TRBJ2-5	CASSYGRAEIQYF	TGTGCCAGCAGTTACGGACGCGCGGAGATCCAGTATTTC
TRBV12-3/TRBV12-4	TRBD2	once	15	TRBJ2-7	CVSNQNGLAGGEQYF	TGTGTCAGCAACCAGAATGGCCTAGCGGGAGGCGAGCAGTACTTC
TRBV25-1	NA	NA	13	TRBJ1-1	CASSKYPNTEAFF	TGTGCTAGCAGTAAATACCCGAACACTGAAGCTTTCTTT
TRBV9	NA	few	16	TRBJ1-1	CASSVVGRRLNTEAFF	TGTGCCAGCAGCGTAGTAGGCAGGCGACTGAACACTGAAGCTTTCTTT
TRBV29-1	NA	NA	12	TRBJ2-3	CSVEEASDMQYF	TGCAGCGTTGAAGAAGCTTCAGATATGCAGTATTTT
TRBV5-4	TRBD2	NA	16	TRBJ2-7	CASAAGPRRELYEQYF	TGTGCCAGCGCGGCCGGTCCTCGGCGGGAGTTATACGAGCAGTACTTC
TRBV11-1	TRBD1	medium-sized	14	TRBJ1-3	CASSIDRAGNTIYF	TGTGCCAGCAGCATCGACAGGGCTGGAAACACCATATATTTT
TRBV29-1	NA	many	14	TRBJ1-2	CSVDGGGANYGYTF	TGCAGCGTTGATGGGGGGGGCGCTAACTATGGCTACACCTTC